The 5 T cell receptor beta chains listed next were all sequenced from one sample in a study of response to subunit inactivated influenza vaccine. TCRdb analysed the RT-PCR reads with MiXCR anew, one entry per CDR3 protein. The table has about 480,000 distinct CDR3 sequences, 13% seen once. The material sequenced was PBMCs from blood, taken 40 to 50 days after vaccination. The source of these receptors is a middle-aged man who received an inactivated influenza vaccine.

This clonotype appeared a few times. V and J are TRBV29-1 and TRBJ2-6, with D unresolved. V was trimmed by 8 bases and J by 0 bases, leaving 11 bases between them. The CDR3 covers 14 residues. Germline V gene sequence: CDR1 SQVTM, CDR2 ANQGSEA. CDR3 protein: CSFADGSGANVLTF. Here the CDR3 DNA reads TGCAGCTTTGCGGACGGCTCTGGGGCCAACGTCCTGACTTTC.

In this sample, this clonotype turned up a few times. CDR3 in DNA: TGCAGTGCTAGTTGGGACAGGGTGTTCGAGACCCAGTACTTC. This sequence encodes CSASWDRVFETQYF. The chain employs TRBV20-1 and TRBJ2-5, with 9 bases identical to TRBD1. The V and J ends lost 3 bases and 5 bases, in that order; junction bases with no gene match: 7. CDR1 DFQATT and CDR2 SNEGSKA come from the germline V gene (reference sequence). The CDR3 runs 14 residues.

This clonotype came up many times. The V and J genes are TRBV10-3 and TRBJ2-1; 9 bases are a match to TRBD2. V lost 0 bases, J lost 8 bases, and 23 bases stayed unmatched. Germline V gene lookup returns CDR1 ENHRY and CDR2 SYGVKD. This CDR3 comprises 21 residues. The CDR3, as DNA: TGTGCCATCAGTGAGTCGGAGACTAGCGGAAATATCCTCGTGTCATGGGATGAGCAGTTCTTC. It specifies CAISESETSGNILVSWDEQFF.

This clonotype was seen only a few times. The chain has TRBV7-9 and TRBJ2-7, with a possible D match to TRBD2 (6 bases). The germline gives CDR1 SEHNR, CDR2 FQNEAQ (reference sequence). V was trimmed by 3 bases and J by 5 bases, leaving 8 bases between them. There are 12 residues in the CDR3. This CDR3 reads CASSFTSNEQYF. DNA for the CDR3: TGTGCCAGCAGCTTCACTAGCAACGAGCAGTACTTC.

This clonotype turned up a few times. CDR3 nucleotide sequence: TGTGCCAGCTCACCAGACCTCTACTATGGCTACACCTTC. Its translation is CASSPDLYYGYTF. The chain carries TRBV18 and TRBJ1-2; D is unresolved. V lost 2 bases and J lost 3, with 7 bases in between. Per the germline V gene, CDR1 is KGHSH and CDR2 is LQKENI. The CDR3 length is 13 residues.